This TCR beta chain appears in the sequencing data of a study of blood T cell repertoires in COVID-19 (dated by TCRdb to the early 2020s). Notes on the research overall: Collaborator samples came from the United States, Italy and Spain and covered acute and convalescent phases of COVID-19. HLA class I and class II types, where available, came from metadata supplied by the sample provider rather than from assay-based typing. The prospective study material was composed of cDNA or gDNA derived from T cells, B-cell-depleted T cells, or PBMCs. Subjects who had been exposed to COVID-19, were actively infected with it, or had recovered from it provided the deeply sampled blood TCRbeta repertoires that made up the dataset. Samples came from the ongoing ImmuneRACE study (first 160 participants) plus 1,254 subjects from 6 global collaborators. The repertoires were made available in a free public database intended to serve as a resource for research on the immune response to SARS-CoV-2. The sample metadata nearly always contained a de-identified subject ID, COVID-19 status, age in years and sex. Broader findings and caveats from the paper: The quantity of clinical and demographic metadata differed by source and by participant and was supplied without curation.

Of note for this clone: Its antigen specificity is not known. No much larger clone is present one base from it, and per-base qualities are unavailable.

Participants in the prospective study were aged about 18 to 95 years, lived in approximately 26 United States geographic areas, and enrolled through a virtual design. To assign participants to cohorts, the prospective study relied on clinical history that participants themselves reported in a screening survey and a study questionnaire. ImmuneRACE Cohort 3 recovered participants were defined by two consecutive negative NP/OP PCR tests, healthcare professional clearance, or symptom resolution. In the prospective study, mobile phlebotomists collected whole blood, serum and a nasopharyngeal or oropharyngeal swab from each participant. Additional blood draws and questionnaires over a roughly two-month period could optionally be provided by prospective study participants. Before DNA extraction, prospective study blood samples were shipped either frozen or at room temperature. The germline V gene sets CDR1 to MNHEY and CDR2 to SVGAGI. The CDR3 runs 15 residues from the cysteine to the phenylalanine. The CDR3 DNA has 45 bases and is translated from base 1. The junction shows trimming of 6 bases on V and 0 bases on J, plus 13 bases between the germline ends.

The immunoSEQ Assay, a bias-controlled multiplex PCR, was used to amplify TCRbeta CDR3 regions from genomic DNA. Turning to the authors' computational methods: Nucleated cell counts per sample were estimated from amplification of reference gene primers within the assay. To quantify the absolute abundance of each unique TCRbeta CDR3 rearrangement, sequence reads were collapsed and filtered. For each sample, productive Simpson clonality was calculated as the square root of Simpson's diversity index across productive rearrangements. TCRdb retrieved this table from immuneACCESS and kept in-frame rearrangements only. Not all clones are present; in checked studies, unresolved V genes account for under half, and no reason is known for the remainder. That table is the source of V, J and clone size, and D and trimming were worked out from the DNA. Within this sample are some 160,000 clones, with 84% of them counted one time only. Of the sample, roughly 8% falls within the top ten clones.

The V and J segments used are TRBV6-5 and TRBJ2-3; perhaps TRBD2 is the D gene, with 6 bases matching. Sequencing was carried out using PBMCs or T cells enriched from blood (not recorded which). This clonotype was obtained from a woman in her fifties or sixties who had recovered from COVID-19. In nucleotides, the sequence is TGTGCCAGCAGCTCAATGACTAGTAGCACAGATACGCAGTATTTT. It translates as CASSSMTSSTDTQYF.